Below are 15 T cell receptor beta chains sequenced from a single sample in a study of cytomegalovirus exposure and HLA in healthy donors. PCR employed 60 Vbeta and 13 Jbeta primers. The table came from immunoSEQ multiplex PCR; TCRdb's copy has only in-frame clones and leaves some out. The sample lists roughly 180,000 clones; approximately 79% were seen once. Specimen: PBMCs. These receptors were taken from a girl aged 10 to 17 in good health and CMV-seropositive.

This clone came up once. The chain links TRBV14 to TRBJ1-1; no firm D call. Trimming removed 0 bases at V and 2 bases at J, with 13 bases between. The CDR3 runs to 16 residues. Germline lookup yields CDR1 SGHDN and CDR2 FVKESK. The DNA for the CDR3 is TGTGCCAGCAGCCAAGATGTGGGCAGAGTCAACACTGAAGCTTTCTTT. Protein sequence: CASSQDVGRVNTEAFF.

This chain links TRBV29-1 with TRBJ1-2; 7 bases are shared with TRBD1. With 4 bases clipped from V and 11 bases from J, the junction kept 10 bases outside the gene matches. The CDR3 spans 12 residues. The germline gives CDR1 SQVTM, CDR2 ANQGSEA. The DNA of the CDR3 is TGCAGCGTTGGGGACAGAGGGGGTGGTTACACCTTC. As protein: CSVGDRGGGYTF.

The rearrangement links TRBV27 to TRBJ1-1; 12 nucleotides agree with TRBD1. V gave up 6 bases and J gave up 1 base; unmatched junction bases: 9. The CDR3 runs to 17 residues. Germline loops: CDR1 MNHEY, CDR2 SMNVEV (reference sequence). As DNA, the CDR3 is TGTGCCAGCAGCCCCGGGACAGGGGGCCCGAAGAACACTGAAGCTTTCTTT. It is translated as CASSPGTGGPKNTEAFF.

A few counts support this clone. The rearrangement joins TRBV7-6 to TRBJ1-2, with D uncertain. The CDR3 covers 13 residues. Germline values: CDR1 SGHVS, CDR2 FNYEAQ. V was clipped by 6 bases and J by 1 base, with 9 bases between them. This CDR3 reads CASSFGVNYGYTF. CDR3 DNA: TGTGCCAGCAGTTTCGGGGTTAACTATGGCTACACCTTC.

The chain couples TRBV7-9 to TRBJ1-2; 12 nucleotides align to TRBD1. The CDR3 consists of 16 residues. Germline trimming cut 0 bases from V and 3 bases from J; bases unmatched to any gene: 2. The germline V gene has CDR1 SEHNR and CDR2 FQNEAQ (reference sequence). DNA of the CDR3: TGTGCCAGCAGCTTAGCCGGGACAGGGGGCGACTATGGCTACACCTTC. Translating gives CASSLAGTGGDYGYTF.

This clone was found once. The V call is TRBV7-2, the J call TRBJ1-1; D is ambiguous. Per the germline V gene, CDR1 is SGHTA and CDR2 is FQGNSA. V lost 5 bases to trimming and J lost 8 bases, with 15 bases between them. The CDR3 has 13 amino acids. The CDR3 DNA is TGTGCCAGCAGCCTTGGAGCCACGGGGGAAGCTTTCTTT. It translates to CASSLGATGEAFF.

The chain has TRBV5-4 and TRBJ2-5, with 12 bases lining up with TRBD1. The CDR3 is made up of 15 amino acids. V dropped 2 bases and J dropped 5; count of bases not matched to a gene: 4. The germline V gene has CDR1 SGHNT and CDR2 YYREEE (reference sequence). The CDR3 DNA follows: TGTGCCAGCAGCTTTTCGGGACAGGGGGCTGAGACCCAGTACTTC. It codes for CASSFSGQGAETQYF.

The J gene is TRBJ1-2, the V gene TRBV2; D call uncertain. Trimming removed 3 bases from V and 5 bases from J, with 10 bases in between. The germline V gene has CDR1 SNHLY and CDR2 FYNNEI. The CDR3 covers 13 residues. The CDR3, as DNA: TGTGCCAGCAGTGACGAGAGTCTTTATGGCTACACCTTC. It yields the protein CASSDESLYGYTF.

This chain links TRBV6-1 with TRBJ2-3, with D perhaps TRBD2 (6 bases). The V end lost 3 bases, the J end lost 0 bases, and 10 bases lay between the germline ends. CDR1 is MNHNS and CDR2 is SASEGT in the germline V gene. The CDR3 loop spans 15 amino acids. The CDR3 bases are TGTGCCAGCAGTGAGGCGGGGACTAGCACAGATACGCAGTATTTT. Amino acid sequence: CASSEAGTSTDTQYF.

This chain connects TRBV5-1 to TRBJ2-2; 7 nucleotides agree with TRBD1. Germline values: CDR1 SGHRS, CDR2 YFSETQ. V was pared by 3 bases and J by 6 bases, with 11 bases of the junction left unmatched. The CDR3 covers 16 residues. For the CDR3, the DNA is TGCGCCAGCAGCTCAATGACAGGGCGGGTGGCCGGGGAGCTGTTTTTT. Protein product: CASSSMTGRVAGELFF.

J is TRBJ2-3 and V is TRBV5-1; D remains unclear. The V gene's germline CDR1 is SGHRS and CDR2 YFSETQ. V was pared by 0 bases and J by 3 bases, with 14 bases between. The CDR3 runs to 16 residues. The CDR3 bases are TGCGCCAGCAGCTTGGGCCTATTCCCCGAGACAGATACGCAGTATTTT. Protein sequence: CASSLGLFPETDTQYF.

The chain employs TRBV6-6 and TRBJ1-6; D perhaps matches TRBD1 (6 bases). This CDR3 has 13 residues. Trimming pared 8 bases from V and 12 bases from J, leaving 17 bases between. CDR1 and CDR2 (germline): MNHNY, SVGAGI (reference sequence). The CDR3: CASLQGVGLPLHF. In DNA form, the CDR3 reads TGTGCCAGCCTACAGGGAGTCGGATTACCCCTCCACTTT.

The rearrangement links TRBV12-5 to TRBJ2-1; possible D gene TRBD2, 5 bases. V lost 4 bases to trimming and J lost 8 bases, with 9 bases between them. The CDR3 has 12 amino acids. Germline V gene sequence: CDR1 LGHNT, CDR2 FRNRAP. The CDR3 bases are TGTGCTAGTGGTTCCTCGGACTATGAGCAGTTCTTC. Protein sequence: CASGSSDYEQFF.

This clone was counted a few times. This chain joins TRBV4-2 and TRBJ1-4; 7 bases align to TRBD1. Germline V gene sequence: CDR1 LGHNA, CDR2 YNFKEQ. CDR3 length: 13 residues. J was trimmed by 2 bases and V by 8 bases; bases with no gene match: 2. Here the CDR3 reads CASSQGTNEKLFF. The DNA of the CDR3 is TGTGCCAGCTCACAGGGGACTAATGAAAAACTGTTTTTT.

The rearrangement joins TRBV19 to TRBJ1-1; 8 bases line up with TRBD1. V trimming: 1 base; J trimming: 1 base; junction bases outside the gene matches: 8. The CDR3 has 17 residues. Germline V CDR1 and CDR2: LNHDA, SQIVND (reference sequence). CDR3 in amino acids: CASSIGFPGQANTEAFF. The DNA for the CDR3 is TGTGCCAGTAGTATAGGTTTCCCGGGACAGGCGAACACTGAAGCTTTCTTT.